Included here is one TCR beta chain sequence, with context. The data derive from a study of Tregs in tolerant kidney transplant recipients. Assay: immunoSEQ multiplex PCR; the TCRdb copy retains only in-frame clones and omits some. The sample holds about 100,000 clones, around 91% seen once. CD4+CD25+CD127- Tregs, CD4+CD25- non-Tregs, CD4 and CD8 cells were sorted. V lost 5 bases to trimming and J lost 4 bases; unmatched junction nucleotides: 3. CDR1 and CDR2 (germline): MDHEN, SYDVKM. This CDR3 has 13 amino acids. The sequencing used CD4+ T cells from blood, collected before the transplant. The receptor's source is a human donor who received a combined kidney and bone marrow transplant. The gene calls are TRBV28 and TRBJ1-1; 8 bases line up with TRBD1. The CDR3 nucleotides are TGTGCCAGCAGTCTTGACAGGGGCACTGAAGCTTTCTTT. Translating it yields CASSLDRGTEAFF.